The TCR beta chain described here comes from a study of blood T cell repertoires in COVID-19. Turning to the study itself: PBMCs, B-cell-depleted T cells, or T cells were the source of the cDNA or gDNA that made up the material.

Produced via immunoSEQ multiplex PCR; TCRdb's table is partial and in-frame only. The repertoire holds about 150,000 clones, roughly 80% seen once, with approximately 10% in the top ten. Germline V CDR1 and CDR2: KGHSH, LQKENI. CDR3 length: 14 amino acids. Trimming stripped 4 bases from V and 2 bases from J, with 6 bases between. Sequencing was performed on peripheral blood. The sequence derives from a man between 65 and 79 years old with active or convalescent COVID-19. The rearrangement uses TRBV18 and TRBJ2-6, with unresolved D. CDR3: CASSLQTGANVLTF. Written as DNA, the CDR3 is TGTGCCAGCTCACTCCAAACTGGGGCCAACGTCCTGACTTTC.